What follows are 24 T cell receptor beta chains derived from one specimen sequenced in a study of T cells in localized non-small cell lung cancer. Some clones are missing from TCRdb's copy, which holds only in-frame ones; the method was immunoSEQ multiplex PCR. The sample includes fewer than 15,000 clones, roughly 80% of them seen just once. Sequenced here: peripheral blood, sampled before any cancer treatment. The receptor set was obtained from a female donor at least 60 years old with stage I squamous cell lung carcinoma.

The J gene is TRBJ2-7, the V gene TRBV6-6; D possibly corresponds to TRBD1 (5 bases). Germline loops: CDR1 MNHNY, CDR2 SVGAGI (reference sequence). Trimming pared 5 bases from V and 2 bases from J, leaving 10 bases between. The CDR3 is 13 amino acids. CDR3 residues: CASSKQVTYEQYF. The CDR3 DNA reads as TGTGCCAGCAGTAAACAGGTTACCTACGAGCAGTACTTC.

This chain uses TRBV29-1 with TRBJ2-1; 12 nucleotides match TRBD2. The CDR3 contains 14 residues. Per the germline V gene, CDR1 is SQVTM and CDR2 is ANQGSEA. V was clipped by 5 bases and J by 9 bases; unmatched bases: 8. The CDR3 nucleotides are TGCAGCGTTTCTAGCGGGGGGGCCAGTAGTGAGCAGTTCTTC. It translates to CSVSSGGASSEQFF.

The chain is built from TRBV9 and TRBJ2-3; TRBD1 matches 8 bases. The germline gives CDR1 SGDLS, CDR2 YYNGEE. This CDR3 has 18 residues. V shed 0 bases and J 2 bases; nucleotides not matched to a gene: 11. CDR3 coding DNA: TGTGCCAGCAGCGTAGCTACGAGGACAGGGCGAGACACAGATACGCAGTATTTT. It is translated as CASSVATRTGRDTDTQYF. The full variable domain, its missing parts supplied by reference TRBV9 and TRBJ2-3, is DSGVTQTPKHLITATGQRVTLRCSPRSGDLSVYWYQQSLDQGLQFLIQYYNGEERAKGNILERFSAQQFPDLHSELNLSSLELGDSALYFCASSVATRTGRDTDTQYFGPGTRLTVL.

Here the CDR3 reads CASSLMLAGRTDTQYF. The CDR3 DNA sequence: TGTGCCAGCAGCTTGATGCTAGCGGGGCGCACAGATACGCAGTATTTT. The chain recombines TRBV5-6 with TRBJ2-3; TRBD2 matches 9 bases. Germline V gene data show CDR1 as SGHDT and CDR2 as YYEEEE. This CDR3 has 16 residues. With V trimmed by 1 base and J by 1 base, 4 bases remained unmatched.

The chain employs TRBV10-3 and TRBJ1-6; D remains unclear. This CDR3 is built from 16 residues. CDR1 ENHRY and CDR2 SYGVKD come from the germline V gene. V lost 0 bases and J 10 bases, leaving 16 bases between the germline ends. CDR3 bases: TGTGCCATCAGTGAGTCGATTGTGGTTGTTGGGTCACCCCTCCACTTT. Its translation is CAISESIVVVGSPLHF.

The table lists this clone with a few counts. Other DNA sequences from this sample encode an identical CDR3 as well. This rearrangement joins TRBV19 to TRBJ1-1; possibly TRBD1 for D (6 bases). The CDR3 length is 14 residues. Germline assignment: CDR1 LNHDA and CDR2 SQIVND (reference sequence). Trimming left V 6 bases short and J 6 bases short, with 17 bases between. The CDR3 nucleotides read TGTGCCAGTAGCCCCCCGCGGGGGGCGGCTGAAGCTTTCTTT. It yields the protein CASSPPRGAAEAFF.

The chain links TRBV7-7 to TRBJ2-3; TRBD2 might be the D (5 bases). Germline assignment: CDR1 SSHAT and CDR2 FNYEAQ (reference sequence). V lost 7 bases to trimming and J lost 1 base, with 18 bases between them. CDR3 size: 16 residues. CDR3 coding DNA: TGTGCCAGCACCCCCGGTGGACGGGGAGGCACAGATACGCAGTATTTT. Protein sequence: CASTPGGRGGTDTQYF.

Regarding this clone: An end of the junction does not agree with germline; a read error may underlie this. This chain connects TRBV2 to TRBJ1-3, with D perhaps matching TRBD1 (5 bases). This CDR3 spans 14 amino acids. Germline CDR1 reads SNHLY; CDR2 reads FYNNEI. CDR3 bases: TGTGCCAGCAAAGAGTACGGGGCTGGAAGCACCATATATTTT. This translates into CASKEYGAGSTIYF.

V usage is TRBV7-2 and J usage is TRBJ2-7, with D perhaps TRBD1 (6 bases). Trimming took 2 bases from V and 7 from J, leaving 15 bases between them. Germline V gene data show CDR1 as SGHTA and CDR2 as FQGNSA. The CDR3 spans 14 residues. The CDR3 DNA follows: TGTGCCAGCAGCTTAAACAGGGATGCGCGGGAGCAGTACTTC. As protein: CASSLNRDAREQYF.

The rearrangement uses TRBV5-1 and TRBJ1-2, with a weak D call TRBD1 (6 bases). Germline CDR1 reads SGHRS; CDR2 reads YFSETQ. The CDR3 covers 17 residues. Trimming took 4 bases from V and 3 from J, leaving 22 bases between them. The chain's CDR3 is CASSPLSLTGIDYGYTF. The CDR3 nucleotides are TGCGCCAGCAGCCCCCTCTCATTAACAGGGATCGACTATGGCTACACCTTC. Full variable domain (missing parts from reference TRBV5-1 and TRBJ1-2): KAGVTQTPRYLIKTRGQQVTLSCSPISGHRSVSWYQQTPGQGLQFLFEYFSETQRNKGNFPGRFSGRQFSNSRSEMNVSTLELGDSALYLCASSPLSLTGIDYGYTFGSGTRLTVV.

The gene calls are TRBV5-5 and TRBJ1-5; a weak D match, TRBD1 (5 bases). Germline CDR1 and CDR2: SGHKS and YYEKEE (reference sequence). Trimming took 0 bases from V and 5 from J, leaving 9 bases between them. CDR3 length equals 14 residues. This chain's CDR3 is CASSLEGRDQPQHF. The CDR3 DNA is TGTGCCAGCAGCTTGGAGGGGAGGGATCAGCCCCAGCATTTT.

This clone was detected only once. This rearrangement joins TRBV21-1 to TRBJ1-5. TRBV21-1 is a pseudogene locus. The CDR3 consists of 17 residues. The CDR3: CASSKPSGATCNQPQHF. The DNA of the CDR3 is TGTGCCAGCAGCAAACCTTCCGGGGCGACCTGCAATCAGCCCCAGCATTTT.

J is TRBJ1-1 and V is TRBV7-9, with 7 bases identical to TRBD1. V was pared by 5 bases and J by 8 bases, with 8 bases of the junction left unmatched. CDR1 and CDR2 (germline): SEHNR, FQNEAQ (reference sequence). CDR3 length: 13 amino acids. The CDR3 loop is CASSKHTGEEAFF. DNA of the CDR3: TGTGCCAGCAGCAAGCATACAGGGGAAGAAGCTTTCTTT. Supplemented by reference TRBV7-9 and TRBJ1-1, the full variable domain reads DTGVSQNPRHKITKRGQNVTFRCDPISEHNRLYWYRQTLGQGPEFLTYFQNEAQLEKSRLLSDRFSAERPKGSFSTLEIQRTEQGDSAMYLCASSKHTGEEAFFGQGTRLTVV.

This clone was recorded once. The chain recombines TRBV7-2 with TRBJ1-3; TRBD1 matches at 7 bases. This CDR3 has 15 amino acids. V dropped 5 bases and J dropped 0; count of bases not matched to a gene: 4. Per the germline V gene, CDR1 is SGHTA and CDR2 is FQGNSA. This CDR3 is CASSTQGVSGNTIYF. The CDR3 nucleotides read TGTGCCAGCAGCACGCAGGGGGTCTCTGGAAACACCATATATTTT.

The chain joins TRBV11-3 to TRBJ2-7; D unclear. The CDR3 has 15 amino acids. Deletions cut 0 bases from V and 1 base from J, with 10 bases between. The V gene's germline CDR1 is SGHNT and CDR2 YENEEA. Written as DNA, the CDR3 is TGTGCCAGCAGCTTAGATCCGGTGGATTCCTACGAGCAGTACTTC. It is translated as CASSLDPVDSYEQYF.

This clone was counted a few times. The chain joins TRBV15 to TRBJ1-5; tentatively, D is TRBD1 (5 bases). The CDR3 is made up of 12 amino acids. Germline CDR1 LNHNV, CDR2 YYDKDF (reference sequence). Trimming took 3 bases from V and 6 from J, leaving 6 bases between them. DNA for the CDR3: TGTGCCACCAGCAGCCAGGGTCAGCCCCAGCATTTT. Its translation is CATSSQGQPQHF.

The genes are TRBV5-4 and TRBJ2-5; possible D gene TRBD1, 6 bases. Trimming cost V 1 base and J 3 bases, with 7 bases left between them. Germline CDR1 SGHNT, CDR2 YYREEE (reference sequence). The CDR3 runs to 13 residues. CDR3 loop: CASSLNREETQYF. CDR3 nucleotide sequence: TGTGCCAGCAGCTTGAACAGGGAAGAGACCCAGTACTTC. Drawing the rest from reference TRBV5-4 and TRBJ2-5, the complete variable domain is ETGVTQSPTHLIKTRGQQVTLRCSSQSGHNTVSWYQQALGQGPQFIFQYYREEENGRGNFPPRFSGLQFPNYSSELNVNALELDDSALYLCASSLNREETQYFGPGTRLLVL.

The V and J genes are TRBV4-2 and TRBJ2-2, with a tentative D call TRBD2 (6 bases). The CDR3 runs to 16 residues. Germline V gene lookup returns CDR1 LGHNA and CDR2 YNFKEQ. Trimming cost V 0 bases and J 2 bases, with 10 bases left between them. This CDR3 reads CASSQEASVNTGELFF. Here the CDR3 DNA reads TGTGCCAGCAGCCAAGAAGCTAGCGTTAACACCGGGGAGCTGTTTTTT.

The CDR3 DNA is TGTGCCAGCACCATCAGGGGCTCTGGGGCCAACGTCCTGACTTTC. Translating gives CASTIRGSGANVLTF. The rearrangement links TRBV7-2 to TRBJ2-6; tentative D call: TRBD1 (6 bases). Trimming removed 7 bases at V and 0 bases at J, with 10 bases between. Germline values: CDR1 SGHTA, CDR2 FQGNSA. This CDR3 comprises 15 residues. The full variable domain, rest sourced from reference TRBV7-2 and TRBJ2-6, is GAGVSQSPSNKVTEKGKDVELRCDPISGHTALYWYRQSLGQGLEFLIYFQGNSAPDKSGLPSDRFSAERTGGSVSTLTIQRTQQEDSAVYLCASTIRGSGANVLTFGAGSRLTVL.

V and J are TRBV5-8 and TRBJ2-3; D gene unclear. Germline loops: CDR1 SGHTS, CDR2 YDEGEE. This CDR3 comprises 11 residues. V dropped 4 bases and J dropped 6 bases, with 6 bases sitting between them. The CDR3: CASSPSDTQYF. The DNA for the CDR3 is TGTGCCAGCAGCCCCTCGGATACGCAGTATTTT.

This sequence joins TRBV7-2 and TRBJ2-7, with D possibly matching TRBD1 (6 bases). Trimming removed 2 bases at V and 2 bases at J, with 16 bases between. The CDR3 spans 16 residues. The germline V gene encodes CDR1 SGHTA and CDR2 FQGNSA. The CDR3 reads CASSLRRPGTTYEQYF. The CDR3 DNA reads TGTGCCAGCAGCTTAAGGAGGCCCGGGACAACCTACGAGCAGTACTTC. Looking up the rest from reference TRBV7-2 and TRBJ2-7 gives the full variable domain: GAGVSQSPSNKVTEKGKDVELRCDPISGHTALYWYRQSLGQGLEFLIYFQGNSAPDKSGLPSDRFSAERTGGSVSTLTIQRTQQEDSAVYLCASSLRRPGTTYEQYFGPGTRLTVT.

The rearrangement links TRBV5-6 to TRBJ1-5; 10 bases map to TRBD1. V trimming: 4 bases; J trimming: 8 bases; junction bases outside the gene matches: 6. The CDR3 contains 14 residues. CDR1 is SGHDT, CDR2 YYEEEE, per germline. The CDR3 region is CASSPLGTGEPQHF. DNA for the CDR3: TGTGCCAGCAGCCCCCTGGGGACAGGGGAGCCCCAGCATTTT.

Only one count was recorded for this clone. The genes are TRBV28 and TRBJ2-3, with D maybe TRBD2 (7 bases). This CDR3 region has 14 residues. The V gene lost 2 bases and the J gene lost 5 bases, with 11 bases spanning the gap. Germline CDR1 reads MDHEN; CDR2 reads SYDVKM. CDR3 nucleotides: TGTGCCAGCAGTTTAGAGGGGGGGGGAGATACGCAGTATTTT. It translates to CASSLEGGGDTQYF. Combining the CDR3 with reference TRBV28 and TRBJ2-3 gives the whole variable domain DVKVTQSSRYLVKRTGEKVFLECVQDMDHENMFWYRQDPGLGLRLIYFSYDVKMKEKGDIPEGYSVSREKKERFSLILESASTNQTSMYLCASSLEGGGDTQYFGPGTRLTVL.

The V call is TRBV12-2, the J call TRBJ1-4; the tabulated D call, TRBD1, remains unverified against the DNA. TRBV12-2 is tagged as a pseudogene. The CDR3 is made up of 17 amino acids. CDR3 amino acids: CASRLVEGRGTNEKLFF. The CDR3 DNA sequence: TGTGCAAGTCGCTTAGTAGAGGGCAGGGGAACTAATGAAAAACTGTTTTTT.